The rows below give T cell receptor beta chains drawn from one sample of a study of T-cell memory formation after mild COVID-19. TCRdb reprocessed the 5' RACE reads with MiXCR, giving one entry per CDR3 protein. Among some 290,000 distinct CDR3 sequences listed, about 17% were seen once. Material for sequencing was PBMCs or a T cell subset sorted from them (not recorded which). Source of these receptors: a man between 18 and 35 years old who had mild COVID-19 (a few samples of this study predate the infection). Cell type and time point are not known. Both conserved end residues are part of each CDR3. Each record gives: CDR3 length, V gene, D gene, clone size, J gene, CDR3 DNA, CDR3 protein. A D gene is named only where the DNA matches it firmly. A row's size may be missing; if present it is once, few, many or a size class.

15,TRBV7-2,TRBD2,few,TRBJ2-1,TGTGCCAGCAGCTTATGGCGGGGGGCCTCTAATGAGCAGTTCTTC,CASSLWRGASNEQFF
11,TRBV5-1,-,-,TRBJ1-2,TGCGCCAGCAGCCGCTCGGGGGACTACACCTTC,CASSRSGDYTF
14,TRBV5-1,-,-,TRBJ1-4,TGCGCCAGCAGCTTGGATCAGGTGGCTGAAAAACTGTTTTTT,CASSLDQVAEKLFF
12,TRBV2,-,few,TRBJ1-2,TGTGCCAGCAGGAGCGTGCGCCGGGACTACACCTTC,CASRSVRRDYTF
13,TRBV28,TRBD2,many,TRBJ2-5,TGTGCCAGCCACTCGGGGGGGCGGAAGACCCAGTACTTC,CASHSGGRKTQYF
13,TRBV6-5,-,few,TRBJ2-2,TGTGCCAGCAGTTACCAACCTACCGGGGAGCTGTTTTTT,CASSYQPTGELFF
15,TRBV6-6,TRBD1,few,TRBJ1-6,TGTGCCAGCAGTTACTCTTACAGGGGGAATTCACCCCTCCACTTT,CASSYSYRGNSPLHF
14,TRBV7-3,-,few,TRBJ2-3,TGTGCCAGCAGCTTATCGAGGGAGGCTGATACGCAGTATTTT,CASSLSREADTQYF
14,TRBV7-2,-,few,TRBJ1-3,TGTGCCAGCAGCTTTTACAGCTCTGGAAACACCATATATTTT,CASSFYSSGNTIYF
12,TRBV9,-,-,TRBJ1-2,TGTGCCAGCAGCCCGGTCCACTATGGCTACACCTTC,CASSPVHYGYTF
14,TRBV28,-,many,TRBJ2-4,TGTGCCAGCAGAAACCCGGGTGCCAAAAACATTCAGTACTTC,CASRNPGAKNIQYF
14,TRBV7-9,-,few,TRBJ2-3,TGTGCCAGCAGCCTAAACACCATCACAGATACGCAGTATTTT,CASSLNTITDTQYF
14,TRBV5-1,TRBD1,many,TRBJ1-1,TGCGCCAGCAGCGTGGATGGGACAGGAGGTTCGGCTTTCTTT,CASSVDGTGGSAFF
13,TRBV7-9,-,-,TRBJ2-7,TGTGCCAGCAGCGTACTAGCCTGGGGCGAGCAGTACTTC,CASSVLAWGEQYF
10,TRBV28,-,-,TRBJ1-1,TGTGCCAGCAGTACAGATGAAGCTTTCTTT,CASSTDEAFF
14,TRBV12-3/TRBV12-4,-,-,TRBJ1-4,TGTGCCAGCAGTTTTTGGGGGATTAATGAAAAACTGTTTTTT,CASSFWGINEKLFF
12,TRBV30,-,-,TRBJ2-2,TGTGCCTGGAGTGCGGGGACCGGGGAGCTGTTTTTT,CAWSAGTGELFF
15,TRBV7-2,-,few,TRBJ1-3,TGTGCCAGCAGCTTAACAGGGCCTTCTGGAAACACCATATATTTT,CASSLTGPSGNTIYF
12,TRBV9,-,few,TRBJ2-3,TGTGCCAGCAGCGCATTTTCGGATACGCAGTATTTT,CASSAFSDTQYF
12,TRBV5-1,-,-,TRBJ2-1,TGCGCCAGCAGCTCACAGAACAATGAGCAGTTCTTC,CASSSQNNEQFF
15,TRBV6-5,TRBD1,few,TRBJ2-1,TGTGCCAGCGCCCGTCAGGGGGACCTATACAATGAGCAGTTCTTC,CASARQGDLYNEQFF
12,TRBV24-1,-,-,TRBJ1-3,TGTGCCACCAGTGATGACAGAAACACCATATATTTT,CATSDDRNTIYF
14,TRBV5-1,-,-,TRBJ2-1,TGCGCCAGCAGCTTGGAGGCGTATTACAATGAGCAGTTCTTC,CASSLEAYYNEQFF
16,TRBV7-2,-,few,TRBJ2-2,TGTGCCAGCAGCTTAGAAGGACTGACGAACACCGGGGAGCTGTTTTTT,CASSLEGLTNTGELFF
15,TRBV12-3/TRBV12-4,TRBD1,few,TRBJ2-1,TGTGCCAGCAGCTACAGGGGGCGTAGGTACAATGAGCAGTTCTTC,CASSYRGRRYNEQFF
15,TRBV4-1,-,few,TRBJ2-5,TGCGCCAGCAGCCAAGATGGGTCCACGGGGGAGACCCAGTACTTC,CASSQDGSTGETQYF
14,TRBV29-1,TRBD1,-,TRBJ2-5,TGCAGCGTCGTCCCGGGACAGGGTAAAGAGACCCAGTACTTC,CSVVPGQGKETQYF
15,TRBV4-1,TRBD2,-,TRBJ2-5,TGCGCCAGCAGCCTGGAACTAGCGACTCAAGAGACCCAGTACTTC,CASSLELATQETQYF
15,TRBV7-2,-,-,TRBJ2-7,TGTGCCAGCAGCTTCCAGGGGTCACGCTCCTACGAGCAGTACTTC,CASSFQGSRSYEQYF
13,TRBV12-3/TRBV12-4,TRBD1,-,TRBJ2-1,TGTGCCAGCAGTCTTATCGGGACAGAAGCCGAGTTCTTC,CASSLIGTEAEFF
16,TRBV7-9,TRBD2,few,TRBJ2-2,TGTGCCAGCAGCCAATCCGTGGTAGCGGGCACCGGGGAGCTGTTTTTT,CASSQSVVAGTGELFF
15,TRBV28,-,few,TRBJ1-1,TGTGCCAGCAGTCTATTATACGACACCCACACTGAAGCTTTCTTT,CASSLLYDTHTEAFF
13,TRBV20-1,TRBD2,few,TRBJ2-4,TGCAGTGCGGCGGGAGCCCTGAAAAACATTCAGTACTTC,CSAAGALKNIQYF
15,TRBV7-9,-,few,TRBJ2-5,TGTGCCAGCAGCTTAGCGTTGGGAGAACAAGAGACCCAGTACTTC,CASSLALGEQETQYF
14,TRBV6-2/TRBV6-3,-,few,TRBJ1-1,TGTGCCAGCAGTCACCGGCAGGGGAACACTGAAGCTTTCTTT,CASSHRQGNTEAFF
14,TRBV20-1,-,few,TRBJ1-2,TGCAGTGCTAGCGAGACAGGAGGGATATCAGGCTACACCTTC,CSASETGGISGYTF
12,TRBV12-3/TRBV12-4,-,-,TRBJ1-2,TGTGCCAGCAGCTCAACAGGCCCCGGCTACACCTTC,CASSSTGPGYTF
12,TRBV5-6,-,-,TRBJ1-1,TGTGCCAGCAGCTTGCAGGGTATAGCAGCTTTCTTT,CASSLQGIAAFF
14,TRBV6-6,TRBD1,-,TRBJ1-1,TGTGCCAGCAGTAGCACTCAGGGGGGCACTGAAGCTTTCTTT,CASSSTQGGTEAFF
15,TRBV4-1,-,few,TRBJ2-1,TGCGCCAGCAGCCTCCTCCCGGACTCATACAATGAGCAGTTCTTC,CASSLLPDSYNEQFF
14,TRBV5-1,-,-,TRBJ1-2,TGCGCCAGCAGCTTGGACCCTGGGGCCTATGGCTACACCTTC,CASSLDPGAYGYTF
15,TRBV25-1,TRBD2,few,TRBJ2-1,TGTGCCAGCATGGAGCGGGGGGGCTTAGGCAATGAGCAGTTCTTC,CASMERGGLGNEQFF
14,TRBV19,TRBD1,few,TRBJ2-1,TGTGCCAGTAGGAGAGGGACAGAACAAGATGAGCAGTTCTTC,CASRRGTEQDEQFF
13,TRBV7-2,-,few,TRBJ1-2,TGTGCCACTGCCCGGGACAACAACTATGGCTACACCTTC,CATARDNNYGYTF
15,TRBV11-3,TRBD2,-,TRBJ2-1,TGTGCCAGCAGCTTAGATCCCCCCGGGGGGGGTGAGCAGTTCTTC,CASSLDPPGGGEQFF
15,TRBV24-1,-,many,TRBJ2-3,TGTGCCACCAGTGACGCGAGCGGACCCGCGGATACGCAGTATTTT,CATSDASGPADTQYF
17,TRBV6-2/TRBV6-3,TRBD2,-,TRBJ2-3,TGTGCCAGCAGTTACAGTCCTAGCGGGGGGGCCGCAGATACGCAGTATTTT,CASSYSPSGGAADTQYF
16,TRBV5-1,TRBD2,-,TRBJ2-3,TGCGCCAGCAGCTTGGCATCCCTAGCGGGAACAGATACGCAGTATTTT,CASSLASLAGTDTQYF
12,TRBV24-1,-,-,TRBJ2-3,TGTGCCACCAGTGGGGGGCGAGATACGCAGTATTTT,CATSGGRDTQYF
16,TRBV7-9,TRBD1,-,TRBJ2-7,TGTGCCAGCAGCCGGGGACAGGGGGGAGACCTTTACGAGCAGTACTTC,CASSRGQGGDLYEQYF
14,TRBV6-6,-,-,TRBJ2-7,TGTGCCAGCAGTTCCTCTGGTGGGAGGGGGGAGCAGTACTTC,CASSSSGGRGEQYF
16,TRBV20-1,-,few,TRBJ2-6,TGCAGTGCTAGAGGGCCGGGGCACTCTGGGGCCAACGTCCTGACTTTC,CSARGPGHSGANVLTF